This T cell receptor (beta chain) was identified in a study of T-cell reconstitution after alpha-beta-depleted transplantation in children. Study outcomes and limitations: Some patients' high day-60 TCRbeta diversity was traced to surviving recipient T cells and thymic progenitors.

For TCRbeta, the library was prepared with unique molecular identifiers. TCRdb ran MiXCR on the PCR reads and lists one entry per CDR3 protein. The sample carries some 550,000 distinct CDR3 sequences, 23% recorded once. In regard to this clonotype: Its antigen is as yet unknown.

The CDR3 has 16 amino acids. V dropped 6 bases and J dropped 10 bases, with 25 bases sitting between them. The germline V gene encodes CDR1 WSHSY and CDR2 SAAADI. This sequence was found in a boy less than two years old who had a stem cell transplant for acute myeloid leukemia, so the T cells may come from the graft donor. The source was PBMCs, mostly from graft donor cells, collected 360 days after TCRalphabeta/CD19-depleted stem cell transplant. The V and J genes are TRBV10-2 and TRBJ2-4; D might be TRBD1 (6 bases). The CDR3 here is CASSVFGGQGQGIQYF. For the CDR3, the DNA is TGCGCCAGCAGCGTGTTCGGCGGGCAGGGCCAGGGGATTCAGTACTTC.